These 5 T cell receptor beta chains originate from one sample sequenced in a study of human T cells and chemical hapten exposure. The time point: patch test 3, about 24 weeks after DPC sensitization. Treatment described: therapeutic diphenylcyclopropenone sensitization with weekly scalp DPC. In TCRdb, the RACE reads were re-called with MiXCR into one record per CDR3 protein. Altogether 120,000 or so distinct CDR3 sequences are present, 10% to 12% being singletons, with the ten largest covering around 2.4%. This sample comprised whole blood, obtained in connection with sensitization to the hapten diphenylcyclopropenone (DPC). All receptors come from a woman between 45 and 65 years old with alopecia areata. Some clones in this sample may be carry-over from other donors' samples.

The V gene is TRBV28, the J gene TRBJ2-1; 9 bases align to TRBD1. Germline V gene sequence: CDR1 MDHEN, CDR2 SYDVKM. Trimming removed 3 bases from V and 8 bases from J; junction bases left unmatched: 11. This CDR3 is built from 16 residues. The CDR3 DNA follows: TGTGCCAGCAGTTTGTCGACAGGGGGACTTCTATATGAGCAGTTCTTC. This gives the protein CASSLSTGGLLYEQFF. Drawing the rest from reference TRBV28 and TRBJ2-1, the complete variable domain is DVKVTQSSRYLVKRTGEKVFLECVQDMDHENMFWYRQDPGLGLRLIYFSYDVKMKEKGDIPEGYSVSREKKERFSLILESASTNQTSMYLCASSLSTGGLLYEQFFGPGTRLTVL.

This clonotype was counted a few times. The rearrangement links TRBV20-1 to TRBJ2-7; 10 bases line up with TRBD2. The CDR3 sequence is 14 residues long. The germline CDR1 and CDR2 sequences are DFQATT and SNEGSKA (reference sequence). The trim removed 6 bases at V and 0 bases at J, leaving 5 bases unmatched. This CDR3 reads CSARPSGSSYEQYF. Written as DNA, the CDR3 is TGCAGTGCCCGTCCTAGCGGGAGCTCCTACGAGCAGTACTTC.

The table lists this clonotype with a few counts. The chain links TRBV5-1 to TRBJ2-5; 10 bases line up with TRBD1. The V and J ends lost 0 bases and 6 bases, in that order; junction bases with no gene match: 5. The CDR3 runs 15 residues. Germline V lookup: CDR1 SGHRS, CDR2 YFSETQ. The CDR3 coding sequence is TGCGCCAGCAGCTTGGTGGGACAGGGGAAAAAGACCCAGTACTTC. Translated: CASSLVGQGKKTQYF.

This sequence joins TRBV18 and TRBJ2-3; D may correspond to TRBD1 or TRBD2 (5 bases each). CDR1 and CDR2 from the germline V gene are KGHSH and LQKENI. The CDR3 sequence is 14 residues long. Trimming stripped 3 bases from V and 2 bases from J, with 9 bases between. For the CDR3, the DNA is TGTGCCAGCTCACCCCGGGACGCCACAGATACGCAGTATTTT. It codes for CASSPRDATDTQYF.

This clonotype was picked up a small number of times. The chain joins TRBV29-1 to TRBJ1-2, with D unresolved. The CDR3 length is 11 residues. The V gene lost 5 bases and the J gene lost 2 bases, with 6 bases spanning the gap. Germline CDR1 is SQVTM and CDR2 is ANQGSEA. CDR3 loop: CSVPKNYGYTF. The CDR3 DNA sequence: TGCAGCGTTCCCAAGAACTATGGCTACACCTTC.